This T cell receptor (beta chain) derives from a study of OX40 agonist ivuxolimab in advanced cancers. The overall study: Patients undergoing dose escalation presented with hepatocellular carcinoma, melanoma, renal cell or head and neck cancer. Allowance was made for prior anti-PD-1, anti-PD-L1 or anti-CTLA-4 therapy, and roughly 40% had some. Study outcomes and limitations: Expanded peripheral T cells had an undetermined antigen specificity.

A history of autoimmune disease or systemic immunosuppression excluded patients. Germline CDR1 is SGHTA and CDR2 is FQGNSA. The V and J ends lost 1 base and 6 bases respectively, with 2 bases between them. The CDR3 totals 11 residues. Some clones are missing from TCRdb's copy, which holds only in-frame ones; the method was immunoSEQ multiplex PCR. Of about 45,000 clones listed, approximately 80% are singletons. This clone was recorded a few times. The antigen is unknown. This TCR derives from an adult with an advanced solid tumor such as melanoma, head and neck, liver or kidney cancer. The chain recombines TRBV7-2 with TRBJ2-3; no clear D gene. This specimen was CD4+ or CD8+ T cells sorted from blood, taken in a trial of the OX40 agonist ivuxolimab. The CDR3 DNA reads TGTGCCAGCAGCTTAGAGGATACGCAGTATTTT. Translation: CASSLEDTQYF.